This T cell receptor (beta chain) originates from a study of T-cell memory formation after mild COVID-19 (dated by TCRdb to about 2021). For the study in its entirety: TCR sequence clusters from the two donors were found to be largely donor specific. The cohort comprised two young, previously healthy adult volunteers, one female and one male. T-cell clones expanding and contracting after mild COVID-19 in a couple of donors were tracked by longitudinal TCRalpha and TCRbeta repertoire sequencing.

The listed sequencing device is Illumina NovaSeq 6000. TCRalpha and TCRbeta cDNA libraries were built by 5'RACE with constant-segment primers, adding sample barcodes and unique molecular identifiers. Trizol reagent was used to extract RNA from every sample. The libraries were amplified in two PCR steps, and the second step added a second sample barcode and Illumina TruSeq adapters. Sequencing of the libraries was done on an Illumina NovaSeq, producing 2 x 150 bp paired-end reads. As for how the authors treated the data: With migec v1.2.7, reads were demultiplexed and then collapsed into UMI-guided consensus sequences. Using mixcr v2.1.11, UMI consensuses were aligned to TRA and TRB V and J templates and then assembled into clonotypes. Clonotypes were classified as expanded or contracted when called significant by both edgeR and NoisET, with noise models trained on biological replicates. For edgeR calls, the cutoffs were a false discovery rate-adjusted p below 0.01 and a log2 fold-change threshold of 1. PCA with hierarchical clustering of max-normalized trajectories of the 1000 most abundant clonotypes was used as exploratory dynamics analysis. Separately sequenced CD4+ and CD8+ repertoires were used to assign the CD4 or CD8 phenotype of responding clones. The public sequencing data were trimmed at Q25 with fastp and processed into clonotypes with MiXCR by TCRdb, which kept only in-frame beta chains. Rows with one shared CDR3 protein collapse into an entry with the most common genes and DNA. In this record, the V and J calls reflect TCRdb's handling and not the investigators' own analysis. The sample table records a few hundred thousand distinct CDR3 sequences; around an eighth of these occur just once. The top ten clones comprise around 22% of the sample.

Ficoll-Paque density gradient centrifugation was used to isolate PBMCs. From the cysteine up to the phenylalanine, the CDR3 has a length of 14 residues. Kept here is only the CDR3 DNA, which spans 42 bases and is read in frame from base 1. V loses 3 bases, J loses 0 bases, and the germline ends lie 7 bases apart. CDR1 and CDR2 were assigned from the germline V gene (reference sequence) as LNHDA and SQIVND. This clonotype has more than one count but fewer than ten. Its antigen remains unidentified. The record has no base qualities; no much larger clone is one base away. Results the study describes overall, beyond this receptor: Contracting CD4+ clones turned up mainly in the CM and EM memory subsets, whereas EMRA was where CD8+ clones were enriched. From day 15 to 85, contracting clones showed balanced CD4/CD8 phenotypes, whereas a second wave of clones that expanded from day 15 to 37 leaned towards CD4+. Only two mild cases were covered in the study, and larger cohorts including severe cases with pre-infection samples were considered necessary. Some responding clones were detected in pre-infection memory, suggesting pre-existing cross-reactive memory T cells joined the SARS-CoV-2 response. The second-wave clones that peaked on day 37 were not confirmed to be SARS-CoV-2 specific.

The sequence is built from TRBV19 and TRBJ2-3; too little of a D gene remains to name it. The receptor comes from a man aged 18 to 29 who had mild COVID-19 (a few samples of this study predate the infection). The sample titles of this study are shuffled in the database, so cell type and time point are left out; the donor was told from shared clones. The sample was PBMCs or a T cell subset sorted from them (not recorded which). The nucleotides are TGTGCCAGTAGTATTGCCACTAGCACAGATACGCAGTATTTT. It encodes CASSIATSTDTQYF.